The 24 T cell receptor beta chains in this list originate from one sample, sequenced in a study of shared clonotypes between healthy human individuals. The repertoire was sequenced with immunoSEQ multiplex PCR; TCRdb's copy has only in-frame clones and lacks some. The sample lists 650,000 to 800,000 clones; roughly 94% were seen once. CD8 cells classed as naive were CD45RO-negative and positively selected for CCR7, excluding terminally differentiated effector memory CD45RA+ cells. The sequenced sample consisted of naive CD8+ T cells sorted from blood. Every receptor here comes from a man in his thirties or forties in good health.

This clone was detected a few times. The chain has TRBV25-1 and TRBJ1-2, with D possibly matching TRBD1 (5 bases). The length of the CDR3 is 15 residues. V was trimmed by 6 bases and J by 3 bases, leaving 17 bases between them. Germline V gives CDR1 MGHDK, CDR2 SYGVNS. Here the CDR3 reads CASRAGGRSDYGYTF. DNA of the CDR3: TGTGCCAGCAGGGCGGGGGGGAGATCTGACTATGGCTACACCTTC.

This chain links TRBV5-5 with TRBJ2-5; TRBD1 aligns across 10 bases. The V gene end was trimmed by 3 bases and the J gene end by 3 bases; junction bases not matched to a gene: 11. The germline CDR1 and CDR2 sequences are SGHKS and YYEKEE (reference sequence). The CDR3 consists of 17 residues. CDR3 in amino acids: CASSSRSRQGAKETQYF. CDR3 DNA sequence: TGTGCCAGCAGCTCACGAAGCAGACAGGGGGCGAAAGAGACCCAGTACTTC.

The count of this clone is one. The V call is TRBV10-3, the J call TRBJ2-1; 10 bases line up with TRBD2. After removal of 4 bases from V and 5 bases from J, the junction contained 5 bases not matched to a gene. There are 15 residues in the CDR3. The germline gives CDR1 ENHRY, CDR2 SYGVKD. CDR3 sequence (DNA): TGTGCCATCAGTGCTCCTAGCGGGAGTAACAATGAGCAGTTCTTC. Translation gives CAISAPSGSNNEQFF.

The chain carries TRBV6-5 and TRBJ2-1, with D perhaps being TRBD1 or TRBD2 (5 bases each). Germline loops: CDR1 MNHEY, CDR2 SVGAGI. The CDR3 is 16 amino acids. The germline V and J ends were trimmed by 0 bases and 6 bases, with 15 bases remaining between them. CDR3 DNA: TGTGCCAGCAGTTACTCGATGGGGGAGTTCGGCAATGAGCAGTTCTTC. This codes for CASSYSMGEFGNEQFF.

The CDR3 loop is CSVVTDLSYEQYF. In DNA form, the CDR3 reads TGCAGCGTTGTTACGGACCTCTCCTACGAGCAGTACTTC. The gene calls are TRBV29-1 and TRBJ2-7; D ambiguous. The CDR3 runs to 13 residues. The V and J ends lost 4 bases and 0 bases respectively, with 10 bases between them. Looked up from germline, CDR1 is SQVTM and CDR2 is ANQGSEA.

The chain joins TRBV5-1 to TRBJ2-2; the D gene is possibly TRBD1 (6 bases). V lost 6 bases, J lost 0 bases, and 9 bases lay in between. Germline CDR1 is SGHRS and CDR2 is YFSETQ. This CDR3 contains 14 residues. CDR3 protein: CASIRTANTGELFF. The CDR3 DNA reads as TGCGCCAGCATTAGGACAGCGAACACCGGGGAGCTGTTTTTT.

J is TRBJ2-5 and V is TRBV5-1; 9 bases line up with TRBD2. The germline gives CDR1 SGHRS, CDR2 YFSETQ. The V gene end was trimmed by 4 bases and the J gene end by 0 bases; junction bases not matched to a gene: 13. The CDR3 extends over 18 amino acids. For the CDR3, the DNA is TGCGCCAGCAGCCACCGACCCTCTAGCGGGACTTACCAAGAGACCCAGTACTTC. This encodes CASSHRPSSGTYQETQYF.

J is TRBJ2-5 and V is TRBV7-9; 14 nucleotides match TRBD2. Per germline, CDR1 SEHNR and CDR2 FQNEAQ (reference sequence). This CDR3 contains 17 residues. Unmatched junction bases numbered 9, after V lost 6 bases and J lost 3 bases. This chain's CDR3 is CASSSGTSGRREETQYF. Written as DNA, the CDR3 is TGTGCCAGCAGTTCCGGGACTAGCGGGAGACGGGAAGAGACCCAGTACTTC.

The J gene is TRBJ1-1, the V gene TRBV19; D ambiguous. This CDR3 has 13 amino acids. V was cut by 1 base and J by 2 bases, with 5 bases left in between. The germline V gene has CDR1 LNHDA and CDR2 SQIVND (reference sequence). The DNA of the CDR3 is TGTGCCAGTAGTATAGTGGACAACACTGAAGCTTTCTTT. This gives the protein CASSIVDNTEAFF.

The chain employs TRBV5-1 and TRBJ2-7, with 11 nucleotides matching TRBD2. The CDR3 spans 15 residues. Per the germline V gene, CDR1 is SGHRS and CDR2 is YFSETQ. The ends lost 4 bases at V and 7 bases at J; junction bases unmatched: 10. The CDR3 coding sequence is TGCGCCAGCAGCGCACCTCTAGCGGGAGGTAGTGAGCAGTACTTC. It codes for CASSAPLAGGSEQYF.

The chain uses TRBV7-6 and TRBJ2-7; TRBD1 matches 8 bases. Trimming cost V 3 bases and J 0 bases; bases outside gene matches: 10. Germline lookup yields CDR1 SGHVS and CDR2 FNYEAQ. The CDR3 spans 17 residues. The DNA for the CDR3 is TGTGCCAGCAGCTTGACTCAGGGGGCTCCGAGCTCCTACGAGCAGTACTTC. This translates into CASSLTQGAPSSYEQYF.

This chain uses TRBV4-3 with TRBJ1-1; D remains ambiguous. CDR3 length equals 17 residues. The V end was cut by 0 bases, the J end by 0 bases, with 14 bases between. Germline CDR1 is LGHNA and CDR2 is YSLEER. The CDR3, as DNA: TGCGCCAGCAGCCAAGATAGCGCCAGAATGATGAACACTGAAGCTTTCTTT. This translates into CASSQDSARMMNTEAFF.

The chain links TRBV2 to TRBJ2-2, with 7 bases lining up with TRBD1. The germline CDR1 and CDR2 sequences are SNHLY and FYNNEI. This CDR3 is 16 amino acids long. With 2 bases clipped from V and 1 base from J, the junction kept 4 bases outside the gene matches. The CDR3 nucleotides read TGTGCCAGCAGTGAACCGGACAGGAGGAACACCGGGGAGCTGTTTTTT. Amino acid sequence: CASSEPDRRNTGELFF.

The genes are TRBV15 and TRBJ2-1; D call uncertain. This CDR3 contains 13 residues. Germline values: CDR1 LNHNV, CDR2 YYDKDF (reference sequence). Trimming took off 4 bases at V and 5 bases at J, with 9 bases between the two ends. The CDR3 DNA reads TGTGCCACCAGCACCGACCAGCACAATGAGCAGTTCTTC. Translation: CATSTDQHNEQFF.

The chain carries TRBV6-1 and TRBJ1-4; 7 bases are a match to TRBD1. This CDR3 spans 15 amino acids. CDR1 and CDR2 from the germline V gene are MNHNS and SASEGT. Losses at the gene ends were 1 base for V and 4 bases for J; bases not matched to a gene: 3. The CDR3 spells CASSEEDRYNEKLFF. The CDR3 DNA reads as TGTGCCAGCAGTGAAGAGGACAGGTATAATGAAAAACTGTTTTTT.

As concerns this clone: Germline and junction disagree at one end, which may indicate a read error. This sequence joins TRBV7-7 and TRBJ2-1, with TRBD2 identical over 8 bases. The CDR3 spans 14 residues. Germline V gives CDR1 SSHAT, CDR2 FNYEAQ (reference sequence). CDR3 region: CASSQGLGLNEQFF. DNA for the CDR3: TGTGCTAGCAGCCAGGGACTAGGCTTAAATGAGCAGTTCTTC.

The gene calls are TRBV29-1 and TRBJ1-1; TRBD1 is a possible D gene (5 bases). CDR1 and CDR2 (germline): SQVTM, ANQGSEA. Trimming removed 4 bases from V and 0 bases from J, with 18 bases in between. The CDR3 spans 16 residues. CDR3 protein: CSVGGGDQPLNTEAFF. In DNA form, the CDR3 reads TGCAGCGTTGGAGGCGGGGACCAACCCTTGAACACTGAAGCTTTCTTT.

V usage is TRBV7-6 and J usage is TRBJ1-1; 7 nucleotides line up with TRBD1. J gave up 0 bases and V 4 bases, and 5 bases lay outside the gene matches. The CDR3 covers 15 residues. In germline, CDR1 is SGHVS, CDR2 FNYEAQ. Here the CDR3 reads CASSSRGRMNTEAFF. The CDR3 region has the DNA TGTGCCAGCAGCTCGAGGGGGCGTATGAACACTGAAGCTTTCTTT.

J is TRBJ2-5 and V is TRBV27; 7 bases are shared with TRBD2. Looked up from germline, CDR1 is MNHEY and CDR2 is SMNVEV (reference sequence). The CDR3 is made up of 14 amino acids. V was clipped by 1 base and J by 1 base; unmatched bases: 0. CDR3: CASSLLAGQETQYF. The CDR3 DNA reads TGTGCCAGCAGTTTATTAGCGGGCCAAGAGACCCAGTACTTC.

CDR3 protein: CASSFVKGAVIPDNEQFF. CDR3 coding DNA: TGTGCCAGCAGCTTTGTAAAGGGCGCCGTGATACCCGACAATGAGCAGTTCTTC. This chain uses TRBV5-6 with TRBJ2-1, with no clear D. Germline CDR1 is SGHDT and CDR2 is YYEEEE. The CDR3 consists of 18 residues. Trimming stripped 2 bases from V and 5 bases from J, with 23 bases between.

The chain's CDR3 is CASSSTRAFSAAGRELFF. DNA of the CDR3: TGTGCCAGCAGTTCAACGAGGGCCTTTTCAGCCGCGGGCAGGGAGCTGTTTTTT. The chain employs TRBV7-9 and TRBJ2-2; D might be TRBD2 (5 bases). The CDR3 extends over 18 amino acids. CDR1 and CDR2 (germline): SEHNR, FQNEAQ (reference sequence). V lost 6 bases to trimming and J lost 9 bases, with 29 bases between them.

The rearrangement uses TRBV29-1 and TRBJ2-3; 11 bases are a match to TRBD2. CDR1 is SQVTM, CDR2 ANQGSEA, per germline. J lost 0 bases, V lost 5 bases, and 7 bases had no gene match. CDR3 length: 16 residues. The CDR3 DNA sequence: TGCAGCGTTTCGAACGGACTAGCGGGTAGCACAGATACGCAGTATTTT. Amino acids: CSVSNGLAGSTDTQYF.

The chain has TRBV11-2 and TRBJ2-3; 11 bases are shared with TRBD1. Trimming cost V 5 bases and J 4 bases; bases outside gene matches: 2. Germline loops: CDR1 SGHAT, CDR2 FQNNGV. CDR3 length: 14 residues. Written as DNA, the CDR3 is TGTGCCAGCAGCCGGACAGGGGGCCCAGATACGCAGTATTTT. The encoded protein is CASSRTGGPDTQYF.

In DNA, the CDR3 is TGTGCCAGCAGCGTAGAGGACTCCATCTACGAGCAGTACTTC. It encodes CASSVEDSIYEQYF. The rearrangement uses TRBV9 and TRBJ2-7, with D maybe TRBD2 (5 bases). Per germline, CDR1 SGDLS and CDR2 YYNGEE. Trimming left V 0 bases short and J 3 bases short, with 10 bases between. The CDR3 has 14 residues. Variable domain in full (rest from reference TRBV9 and TRBJ2-7): DSGVTQTPKHLITATGQRVTLRCSPRSGDLSVYWYQQSLDQGLQFLIQYYNGEERAKGNILERFSAQQFPDLHSELNLSSLELGDSALYFCASSVEDSIYEQYFGPGTRLTVT.